This TCR beta chain was recovered during a study of CXCR3-negative and CXCR3-positive naive CD8 T cells. UMI-labeled 5' RACE TRB cDNA libraries were prepared from the cells. After re-calling the 5' RACE reads, TCRdb lists one entry per CDR3 protein, DNA absent. This listing includes 100,000 or so distinct CDR3 sequences. The germline V gene has CDR1 MDHEN and CDR2 SYDVKM. The CDR3 is made up of 17 amino acids. The chain has TRBV28 and TRBJ2-1; TCRdb picks TRBD1, but there is no DNA to check that call. The sequenced sample consisted of naive CXCR3- CD8+ T cells from blood. Stated subset: CD45RO-CCR7+CD27+CD95- naive CD8+ T cells lacking CXCR3 (TNR3-). The receptor's source is a human donor in good health. Some clones in this sample may be carry-over from other donors' samples. CDR3 loop: CASRSLGQASSYNEQFF.